Below, 27 T cell receptor beta chains from the same sample are listed, as sequenced in a study of blood T cell repertoires in COVID-19. Clones were read by immunoSEQ multiplex PCR, and TCRdb kept only the in-frame ones, dropping some. The sample consists of roughly 65,000 clones, about 81% of them appearing once. Specimen: peripheral blood. The receptors come from a man older than 75 with acute or convalescent COVID-19.

V and J are TRBV23-1 and TRBJ1-2; D may be TRBD1 (5 bases). TRBV23-1 is recorded as an ORF, its role being uncertain. The germline V and J ends were trimmed by 3 bases and 5 bases, with 22 bases remaining between them. The CDR3 loop spans 17 amino acids. The CDR3 reads CASSHAGGTQISYGYTF. CDR3 DNA sequence: TGCGCCAGCAGTCATGCGGGAGGGACTCAAATTTCTTATGGCTACACCTTC.

As DNA, the CDR3 is TGTGCCAGCAGCACGGGCAGGGGGAACACTGAAGCTTTCTTT. Protein product: CASSTGRGNTEAFF. The rearrangement joins TRBV7-9 to TRBJ1-1; possibly TRBD1 for D (6 bases). The germline gives CDR1 SEHNR, CDR2 FQNEAQ (reference sequence). This CDR3 is 14 amino acids long. Trimming removed 5 bases at V and 1 base at J, with 11 bases between.

The gene calls are TRBV5-1 and TRBJ2-7, with no clear D. With 2 bases removed from V and 2 bases from J, the gap between germline ends came to 8 bases. Looked up from germline, CDR1 is SGHRS and CDR2 is YFSETQ. The CDR3 is 13 residues long. The CDR3 DNA reads as TGCGCCAGCAGCTTATCCTCTACCTACGAGCAGTACTTC. Protein: CASSLSSTYEQYF.

The chain employs TRBV4-1 and TRBJ2-1; the D is unclear. This CDR3 comprises 13 residues. The ends were cut back, 0 bases at V and 4 bases at J, with 4 bases in the middle. Germline CDR1 and CDR2: MGHRA and YSYEKL. CDR3 residues: CASSQERYNEQFF. Here the CDR3 DNA reads TGCGCCAGCAGCCAAGAGAGGTACAATGAGCAGTTCTTC.

This clone was seen a few times. The V call is TRBV4-3, the J call TRBJ2-7; 7 bases map to TRBD2. The CDR3 length is 15 residues. Germline values: CDR1 LGHNA, CDR2 YSLEER. Unmatched junction bases numbered 6, after V lost 0 bases and J lost 4 bases. The CDR3 here is CASSQDLGGGYEQYF. In DNA form, the CDR3 reads TGCGCCAGCAGCCAAGATCTTGGGGGAGGGTACGAGCAGTACTTC.

This chain uses TRBV29-1 with TRBJ2-3; 9 bases align to TRBD2. The germline V gene encodes CDR1 SQVTM and CDR2 ANQGSEA. The CDR3 runs to 16 residues. The ends lost 3 bases at V and 7 bases at J; junction bases unmatched: 14. The CDR3 loop reads CSVENLGAGGVNTQYF. The CDR3 DNA is TGCAGCGTTGAGAACCTCGGAGCGGGGGGAGTTAATACGCAGTATTTT.

The chain combines TRBV18 with TRBJ2-5, with unresolved D. Germline V gene lookup returns CDR1 KGHSH and CDR2 LQKENI. The CDR3 consists of 12 residues. Trimming shortened V by 1 base and J by 7 bases, and 7 bases separated the two germline ends. CDR3 nucleotide sequence: TGTGCCAGCTCACCACAGGCGGCGACCCAGTACTTC. Its translation is CASSPQAATQYF.

The chain has TRBV7-8 and TRBJ1-1, with a tentative D call TRBD1 (5 bases). V was trimmed by 7 bases and J by 8 bases, leaving 17 bases between them. Per the germline V gene, CDR1 is SGHVS and CDR2 is FQNEAQ. The CDR3 spans 13 residues. The CDR3 loop is CASTLAGGAEAFF. The CDR3 DNA sequence: TGTGCCAGCACCCTCGCCGGCGGGGCCGAAGCTTTCTTT.

The rearrangement uses TRBV14 and TRBJ2-4, with TRBD1 identical over 10 bases. The V gene end was trimmed by 4 bases and the J gene end by 4 bases; junction bases not matched to a gene: 1. Germline V CDR1 and CDR2: SGHDN, FVKESK. The CDR3 is made up of 14 amino acids. CDR3 sequence reads: CASSPGQGKNIQYF. Written as DNA, the CDR3 is TGTGCCAGCAGCCCGGGACAGGGGAAAAACATTCAGTACTTC.

This chain links TRBV28 with TRBJ2-2; maybe TRBD2 (6 bases). The germline CDR1 and CDR2 sequences are MDHEN and SYDVKM. CDR3 size: 12 residues. V lost 7 bases, J lost 8 bases, and 11 bases lay in between. CDR3: CASKVGTGELFF. The CDR3 DNA reads as TGTGCCAGCAAAGTGGGGACTGGGGAGCTGTTTTTT.

With respect to this clone: Other nucleotide sequences in the sample specify the same CDR3. The chain links TRBV25-1 to TRBJ2-3; the match to TRBD2 covers 8 bases. V trimming: 1 base; J trimming: 3 bases; junction bases outside the gene matches: 3. This CDR3 is built from 15 residues. Germline loops: CDR1 MGHDK, CDR2 SYGVNS. The CDR3: CASSEWASGTDTQYF. CDR3 bases: TGTGCCAGCAGTGAATGGGCTAGCGGGACAGATACGCAGTATTTT.

This clone was detected once. The chain employs TRBV10-3 and TRBJ2-1; 9 bases fit TRBD2. The germline CDR1 and CDR2 sequences are ENHRY and SYGVKD. With 11 bases clipped from V and 8 bases from J, the junction kept 19 bases outside the gene matches. The CDR3 is made up of 16 amino acids. The CDR3 loop is CASAESAGGSRHEQFF. CDR3 sequence (DNA): TGTGCCTCCGCTGAGTCCGCGGGAGGGAGTAGGCATGAGCAGTTCTTC.

V gene TRBV10-3 combines with J gene TRBJ1-3; TRBD1 agrees at 7 bases. CDR3 size: 17 residues. V lost 4 bases and J lost 0; bases outside the gene matches: 9. Germline V gene sequence: CDR1 ENHRY, CDR2 SYGVKD. Here the CDR3 DNA reads TGTGCCATCAGTGCCCTGACAGGGCAGAGCTCTGGAAACACCATATATTTT. This encodes CAISALTGQSSGNTIYF.

The V call is TRBV6-6, the J call TRBJ1-3; 7 nucleotides agree with TRBD1. Germline V CDR1 and CDR2: MNHNY, SVGAGI (reference sequence). The CDR3 contains 15 residues. V lost 2 bases and J lost 3; bases outside the gene matches: 4. For the CDR3, the DNA is TGTGCCAGCAGTTACCAGGGGACAGTTGGAAACACCATATATTTT. Its protein is CASSYQGTVGNTIYF.

The rearrangement uses TRBV4-3 and TRBJ2-1, with 13 bases fitting TRBD2. Trimming removed 2 bases from V and 0 bases from J; junction bases left unmatched: 4. CDR3 length: 18 amino acids. Per the germline V gene, CDR1 is LGHNA and CDR2 is YSLEER. Here the CDR3 reads CASSQRLAGGSSYNEQFF. CDR3 bases: TGCGCCAGCAGCCAACGACTAGCGGGAGGAAGCTCCTACAATGAGCAGTTCTTC.

The V and J genes are TRBV5-1 and TRBJ2-2; 10 bases line up with TRBD2. J was trimmed by 0 bases and V by 7 bases; bases with no gene match: 3. The CDR3 is 15 amino acids. Germline V gives CDR1 SGHRS, CDR2 YFSETQ. The CDR3 reads CASASGSTNTGELFF. CDR3 DNA: TGCGCCAGCGCTAGCGGGAGCACGAACACCGGGGAGCTGTTTTTT.

The table lists this clone with a few counts. The chain recombines TRBV7-3 with TRBJ1-1; no clear D. Germline CDR1 is SGHTA and CDR2 is FQGTGA. The CDR3 has 15 residues. V lost 0 bases and J lost 1, with 9 bases in between. In nucleotides, the CDR3 is TGTGCCAGCAGCTTAACCGGAGTCAAGAACACTGAAGCTTTCTTT. It yields the protein CASSLTGVKNTEAFF.

V and J are TRBV18 and TRBJ2-7, with D unresolved. The germline V gene encodes CDR1 KGHSH and CDR2 LQKENI. This CDR3 spans 13 amino acids. Trimming pared 2 bases from V and 6 bases from J, leaving 11 bases between. This CDR3 reads CASSPEVVSEQYF. The CDR3, as DNA: TGTGCCAGCTCACCAGAGGTAGTTTCCGAGCAGTACTTC.

This chain connects TRBV5-6 to TRBJ2-1; D might be TRBD2 (7 bases). V gave up 2 bases and J gave up 7 bases, with 16 bases separating them. Germline values: CDR1 SGHDT, CDR2 YYEEEE. This CDR3 has 15 amino acids. For the CDR3, the DNA is TGTGCCAGCAGCTTCACGGCGGGGGCAGGGAATGAGCAGTTCTTC. Translating gives CASSFTAGAGNEQFF.

The chain combines TRBV19 with TRBJ2-5; 9 nucleotides line up with TRBD2. Germline CDR1 is LNHDA and CDR2 is SQIVND (reference sequence). The CDR3 is made up of 16 amino acids. The J segment lost 5 bases and the V segment lost 2 bases, leaving 9 bases of the junction unmatched. The CDR3 DNA follows: TGTGCCAGTAGTATACGACTAGCGGCCCTCGGGGAGACCCAGTACTTC. It translates to CASSIRLAALGETQYF.

The rearrangement uses TRBV2 and TRBJ2-7; 9 positions agree with TRBD1. The CDR3 has 13 amino acids. The ends lost 6 bases at V and 6 bases at J; junction bases unmatched: 6. The germline V gene has CDR1 SNHLY and CDR2 FYNNEI. CDR3 in DNA: TGTGCCAGCAGCCAGACAGGGGGAGGCGAGCAGTACTTC. Amino acid sequence: CASSQTGGGEQYF.

V is TRBV24-1 and J is TRBJ1-1; no definite D call. Trimming removed 2 bases from V and 0 bases from J, with 3 bases in between. This CDR3 region has 13 residues. CDR1 is KGHDR and CDR2 is SFDVKD in the germline V gene. The CDR3 reads CATSDSMNTEAFF. The DNA for the CDR3 is TGTGCCACCAGTGATTCTATGAACACTGAAGCTTTCTTT.

This clone was counted once. The genes are TRBV5-4 and TRBJ2-7, with TRBD2 identical over 14 bases. CDR1 is SGHNT and CDR2 is YYREEE in the germline V gene (reference sequence). V was clipped by 5 bases and J by 4 bases; unmatched bases: 5. The CDR3 extends over 15 amino acids. The CDR3 loop is CASSKGLAGEYEQYF. The CDR3 DNA sequence: TGTGCCAGCAGTAAGGGACTAGCGGGAGAGTACGAGCAGTACTTC.

This clone was observed a single time. The rearrangement uses TRBV19 and TRBJ2-7, with 7 positions matching TRBD1. CDR1 LNHDA and CDR2 SQIVND come from the germline V gene (reference sequence). The CDR3 has 12 amino acids. Unmatched junction bases numbered 6, after V lost 6 bases and J lost 7 bases. CDR3 protein: CASSHRGGEQYF. Written as DNA, the CDR3 is TGTGCCAGTAGCCACAGGGGCGGGGAGCAGTACTTC.

Details on this clone: Distinct nucleotide sequences in the sample also encode this CDR3. This chain links TRBV5-1 with TRBJ2-7; TRBD1 aligns across 7 bases. Trimming took 1 base from V and 0 from J; bases not matched to a gene: 1. The CDR3 totals 14 residues. Germline V gene lookup returns CDR1 SGHRS and CDR2 YFSETQ. DNA of the CDR3: TGCGCCAGCAGCTTGCCAGGGGGCTCCTACGAGCAGTACTTC. Protein product: CASSLPGGSYEQYF. The complete variable domain, with remaining parts taken from reference TRBV5-1 and TRBJ2-7, reads KAGVTQTPRYLIKTRGQQVTLSCSPISGHRSVSWYQQTPGQGLQFLFEYFSETQRNKGNFPGRFSGRQFSNSRSEMNVSTLELGDSALYLCASSLPGGSYEQYFGPGTRLTVT.

The chain carries TRBV9 and TRBJ1-2, with TRBD1 as a possible D gene (6 bases). The CDR3 has 14 amino acids. V was trimmed by 4 bases and J by 0 bases, leaving 10 bases between them. Germline assignment: CDR1 SGDLS and CDR2 YYNGEE. CDR3 nucleotides: TGTGCCAGCAGCTCGCGACAGGCTAACTATGGCTACACCTTC. The encoded protein is CASSSRQANYGYTF. The full variable domain, its missing parts supplied by reference TRBV9 and TRBJ1-2, is DSGVTQTPKHLITATGQRVTLRCSPRSGDLSVYWYQQSLDQGLQFLIQYYNGEERAKGNILERFSAQQFPDLHSELNLSSLELGDSALYFCASSSRQANYGYTFGSGTRLTVV.

The rearrangement links TRBV7-2 to TRBJ2-1; 11 positions agree with TRBD2. Germline V gene sequence: CDR1 SGHTA, CDR2 FQGNSA. J was trimmed by 4 bases and V by 6 bases; bases with no gene match: 2. CDR3 length equals 14 residues. CDR3 amino acids: CASRLAGGYNEQFF. The CDR3 DNA reads as TGTGCCAGCAGGCTAGCGGGGGGATACAATGAGCAGTTCTTC.